These 29 T cell receptor beta chains share one sample of origin, sequenced in a study of T cells in Graves' hyperthyroidism and ophthalmopathy. Amplification of TCR beta CDR3 regions used RNA as the template. Primed by the HTBI set, a first-round RT-PCR was run on the TCR CDR3. TCRdb reprocessed the multiplex PCR reads with MiXCR, giving one entry per CDR3 protein. Among around 97,000 distinct CDR3 sequences listed, 45% to 50% were seen once. The sequencing sample was made of blood. These receptors were obtained from a middle-aged man with Graves' hyperthyroidism.

Comment on this clonotype: Germline and junction disagree at one end, which may indicate a read error. The chain is built from TRBV5-4 and TRBJ1-5; D remains ambiguous. Germline V lookup: CDR1 SGHNT, CDR2 YYREEE (reference sequence). The CDR3 covers 14 residues. CDR3 nucleotide sequence: TGCGCCAGCAGCCAATGGCGGCTCAATCAGCCCCAGCATTTT. Its protein is CASSQWRLNQPQHF.

This clonotype was observed at least ten times. The gene calls are TRBV20-1 and TRBJ1-1, with D possibly being TRBD1 (5 bases). CDR3 length: 12 amino acids. Germline CDR1 reads DFQATT; CDR2 reads SNEGSKA (reference sequence). The V end was cut by 3 bases, the J end by 5 bases, with 10 bases between. The CDR3 loop is CSASQGNTEAFF. The CDR3 DNA follows: TGCAGTGCTAGTCAGGGAAATACTGAAGCTTTCTTT.

This clonotype appeared many times. The V and J genes are TRBV13 and TRBJ2-2, with D maybe TRBD2 (5 bases). The V and J ends lost 4 bases and 1 base respectively, with 7 bases between them. Germline V gene lookup returns CDR1 PRHDT and CDR2 FYEKMQ (reference sequence). CDR3 length equals 14 residues. The CDR3 protein is CASSWRLNTGELFF. The CDR3 region has the DNA TGTGCCAGCAGCTGGAGGTTGAACACCGGGGAGCTGTTTTTT.

This clonotype came up many times. This chain uses TRBV29-1 with TRBJ1-2; weak D call: TRBD1 (5 bases). Trimming cost V 6 bases and J 8 bases, with 22 bases left between them. The V gene's germline CDR1 is SQVTM and CDR2 ANQGSEA. The CDR3 has 14 residues. DNA for the CDR3: TGCAGCGTGGAATATGTGCAGGGTGGAGGAGGCTACACCTTC. It translates to CSVEYVQGGGGYTF.

The J gene is TRBJ1-3, the V gene TRBV9; D not certain. The CDR3 runs 14 residues. Germline V gene lookup returns CDR1 SGDLS and CDR2 YYNGEE. Deletions cut 0 bases from V and 1 base from J, with 5 bases between. The CDR3 DNA is TGTGCCAGCAGCGTAGCCCCGTCTGGAAACACCATATATTTT. It yields the protein CASSVAPSGNTIYF.

There are many counts of this clonotype. J is TRBJ2-6 and V is TRBV6-5; D unclear. CDR3 length: 16 amino acids. The germline V gene has CDR1 MNHEY and CDR2 SVGAGI. The V and J ends lost 0 bases and 2 bases respectively, with 8 bases between them. As DNA, the CDR3 is TGTGCCAGCAGTTACTCGGTCCCCGCTGGGGCCAACGTCCTGACTTTC. Its translation is CASSYSVPAGANVLTF.

This clonotype was counted ten times or more. The chain has TRBV20-1 and TRBJ2-1, with TRBD2 as a possible D gene (6 bases). CDR3 length: 16 amino acids. With 3 bases removed from V and 7 bases from J, the gap between germline ends came to 22 bases. CDR1 and CDR2 (germline): DFQATT, SNEGSKA (reference sequence). In nucleotides, the CDR3 is TGCAGTGCTAGGATCAGAGCCCAGGGAGGTGGGAATGAGCAGTTCTTC. The encoded protein is CSARIRAQGGGNEQFF.

Notes on this clonotype: One base away lies a much larger clone, so this may be a sequencing read error. The conserved final phenylalanine or tryptophan is absent from the CDR3, which likely points to a read error. The chain carries TRBV5-5 and TRBJ2-1, with 12 bases lining up with TRBD2. The CDR3 has 16 residues. Looked up from germline, CDR1 is SGHKS and CDR2 is YYEKEE (reference sequence). V shed 5 bases, J shed 6 bases, and the junction held 9 bases outside the gene matches. The chain's CDR3 is CASSPPRLAGVNEQFS. Written as DNA, the CDR3 is TGTGCCAGCAGTCCGCCCAGACTAGCGGGAGTCAATGAGCAGTTCTCC.

V gene TRBV9 combines with J gene TRBJ2-1, with D maybe TRBD2 (6 bases). Trimming left V 3 bases short and J 12 bases short, with 22 bases between. The length of the CDR3 is 15 residues. The V gene's germline CDR1 is SGDLS and CDR2 YYNGEE. In DNA form, the CDR3 reads TGTGCCAGCAGCGCCGGGAGAACATCTACAGATACGCAGTTCTTC. Translating it yields CASSAGRTSTDTQFF.

This clonotype was seen repeatedly, ten times or more. This sequence joins TRBV11-2 and TRBJ2-1, with TRBD2 matching 8 bases. The length of the CDR3 is 16 residues. Germline V CDR1 and CDR2: SGHAT, FQNNGV. Germline trimming cut 3 bases from V and 0 bases from J; bases unmatched to any gene: 4. Here the CDR3 reads CASSFLAGSSYNEQFF. CDR3 DNA sequence: TGTGCCAGCAGCTTCTTAGCGGGGAGCTCCTACAATGAGCAGTTCTTC.

This clonotype was detected many times. The chain has TRBV6-5 and TRBJ1-2; a weak D match, TRBD1 (5 bases). The CDR3 covers 15 residues. V was clipped by 2 bases and J by 5 bases, with 15 bases between them. CDR1 MNHEY and CDR2 SVGAGI come from the germline V gene. CDR3 coding DNA: TGTGCCAGCAGTTACATAGGAGACAGATCTTATGGCTACACCTTC. Encoded protein: CASSYIGDRSYGYTF.

V and J are TRBV2 and TRBJ2-7; 9 bases map to TRBD2. The V gene's germline CDR1 is SNHLY and CDR2 FYNNEI. The J segment lost 8 bases and the V segment lost 5 bases, leaving 4 bases of the junction unmatched. This CDR3 has 12 residues. CDR3 sequence: CASSFSGSQQYF. CDR3 in DNA: TGTGCCAGCAGTTTTAGCGGGAGTCAGCAGTACTTC.

This clonotype was seen once. The CDR3 ends on some other residue instead of the conserved phenylalanine or tryptophan, so this is likely a read error. The chain combines TRBV11-3 with TRBJ2-1, with TRBD2 matching 13 bases. This CDR3 is 18 amino acids long. Germline-derived CDR1 and CDR2 are SGHNT and YENEEA. The V segment lost 0 bases and the J segment 7 bases; nucleotides outside the gene matches: 9. The CDR3 sequence is CASSLDLTSGRDLNEQFS. The DNA for the CDR3 is TGTGCCAGCAGCTTAGATCTAACTAGCGGGAGGGACTTAAATGAGCAGTTCTCC.

This clonotype has a handful of counts. This sequence may be a read error, since a much larger clone differs from it by one base. V is TRBV10-2 and J is TRBJ2-4, with 8 positions matching TRBD2. CDR1 is WSHSY and CDR2 is SAAADI in the germline V gene. V shed 4 bases and J 9 bases; nucleotides not matched to a gene: 14. The CDR3 consists of 16 residues. CDR3 amino acids: CASSASGSRGLSIQYF. The CDR3 DNA reads TGCGCCAGCAGTGCGAGCGGGAGTCGGGGGTTAAGCATTCAGTACTTC.

This clonotype was picked up many times. The V and J genes are TRBV2 and TRBJ2-3, with 7 bases identical to TRBD2. Germline loops: CDR1 SNHLY, CDR2 FYNNEI. V lost 1 base, J lost 0 bases, and 4 bases stayed unmatched. This CDR3 contains 16 residues. The CDR3 sequence: CASSEGSGASTDTQYF. CDR3 DNA sequence: TGTGCCAGCAGTGAAGGGAGCGGGGCTAGCACAGATACGCAGTATTTT.

This clonotype was counted ten times or more. The gene calls are TRBV7-8 and TRBJ1-4; TRBD1 might be the D (5 bases). The CDR3 consists of 13 residues. The V and J ends lost 5 bases and 7 bases respectively, with 11 bases between them. Germline V CDR1 and CDR2: SGHVS, FQNEAQ. The CDR3 DNA is TGTGCCAGCAGCGGGGGAAGGACTGAAAAACTGTTTTTT. It specifies CASSGGRTEKLFF.

This chain joins TRBV20-1 and TRBJ1-2, with TRBD1 matching 9 bases. Germline V gene lookup returns CDR1 DFQATT and CDR2 SNEGSKA (reference sequence). The J segment lost 8 bases and the V segment lost 6 bases, leaving 4 bases of the junction unmatched. CDR3 length: 11 residues. Here the CDR3 DNA reads TGCAGTGCCCCGGACAGGGGAGGCTACACCTTC. This sequence encodes CSAPDRGGYTF.

The CDR3 region is CSARDMSGRLFF. The CDR3 nucleotides are TGCAGTGCTCGGGACATGTCGGGAAGGCTGTTTTTT. This rearrangement joins TRBV20-1 to TRBJ1-4, with a tentative D call TRBD1 (6 bases). The CDR3 is made up of 12 amino acids. Trimming took 5 bases from V and 14 from J, leaving 18 bases between them. The germline V gene has CDR1 DFQATT and CDR2 SNEGSKA (reference sequence).

The chain has TRBV11-3 and TRBJ2-1; 10 bases align to TRBD2. Germline-derived CDR1 and CDR2 are SGHNT and YENEEA. V shed 0 bases and J 8 bases; nucleotides not matched to a gene: 7. This CDR3 spans 16 amino acids. This CDR3 is CASSLDPSGSTHEQFF. For the CDR3, the DNA is TGTGCCAGCAGCTTAGATCCTAGCGGGAGCACCCATGAGCAGTTCTTC.

Note on this clonotype: Its ends do not fully match the called genes, so a read error is possible. The V call is TRBV9, the J call TRBJ2-3; TRBD2 matches at 7 bases. Germline V gene sequence: CDR1 SGDLS, CDR2 YYNGEE. The CDR3 runs 13 residues. In DNA, the CDR3 is TGTGCCTGCAGCTCGACTAGCCCGGGTACGCAGTATTTT. Protein: CACSSTSPGTQYF.

V and J are TRBV5-4 and TRBJ1-4; the match to TRBD2 covers 10 bases. Near its end, the DNA agrees better with TRBJ2-2, so the J call may be wrong. In germline, CDR1 is SGHNT, CDR2 YYREEE (reference sequence). This CDR3 has 16 amino acids. In nucleotides, the CDR3 is TGTGCCAGCAGCTATCAGAGCGGGAGGGCCACCGGGGAGCTGTTTTTT. Translating it yields CASSYQSGRATGELFF.

The rearrangement joins TRBV15 to TRBJ2-5; no reliable D call. V lost 5 bases and J 2 bases, leaving 12 bases between the germline ends. Per germline, CDR1 LNHNV and CDR2 YYDKDF (reference sequence). The CDR3 is 14 residues long. The DNA of the CDR3 is TGTGCCACCAGCGGGGAACTGTGTCAAGAGACCCAGTACTTC. Amino acids: CATSGELCQETQYF.

The chain joins TRBV5-6 to TRBJ2-7; D may be TRBD2 (6 bases). The CDR3 runs to 13 residues. Germline lookup yields CDR1 SGHDT and CDR2 YYEEEE. V was clipped by 4 bases and J by 4 bases, with 12 bases between them. CDR3 region: CASSLGGRYEQYF. The CDR3 nucleotides are TGTGCCAGCAGCCTGGGGGGAAGGTACGAGCAGTACTTC.

In this sample, this clonotype turned up many times. The chain links TRBV12-3 or TRBV12-4 to TRBJ2-7; TRBD1 is a possible D gene (5 bases). V gave up 5 bases and J gave up 2 bases, with 16 bases separating them. This CDR3 has 15 amino acids. For the CDR3, the DNA is TGTGCCAGCAGTCCCCGAGTGACAGCCGCCTACGAGCAGTACTTC. Its translation is CASSPRVTAAYEQYF.

A note on this clonotype: Since the CDR3 does not end with the conserved phenylalanine or tryptophan, this likely comes from a read error. The chain has TRBV20-1 and TRBJ2-1; D may be TRBD2 (5 bases). The V gene's germline CDR1 is DFQATT and CDR2 SNEGSKA (reference sequence). The CDR3 totals 12 residues. For the CDR3, the DNA is TGCGGTGCACCCGGAGGTTACAATGAGCAGTTCCTC. Encoded protein: CGAPGGYNEQFL.

This clonotype was detected ten times or more. This chain links TRBV5-1 with TRBJ2-1, with D unclear. Germline loops: CDR1 SGHRS, CDR2 YFSETQ. The CDR3 contains 14 residues. Trimming removed 6 bases from V and 2 bases from J, with 12 bases in between. The DNA of the CDR3 is TGCGCCAGCAACCCCCCGGGTCCCTACAATGAGCAGTTCTTC. This sequence encodes CASNPPGPYNEQFF.

A note on this clonotype: Being one base from a much bigger clone, this may be a read error. The chain uses TRBV12-3 or TRBV12-4 and TRBJ2-7; TRBD2 matches 7 bases. CDR3 length: 15 residues. V lost 5 bases and J lost 2; bases outside the gene matches: 9. CDR3 amino acids: CASSRGAGLAYEQYF. The DNA for the CDR3 is TGTGCCAGCAGTAGAGGAGCGGGGCTTGCCTACGAGCAGTACTTC.

On this clonotype: A much larger clone differs from this one at a single base, so this may be a read error. The chain couples TRBV5-5 to TRBJ1-3; 9 positions match TRBD1. CDR3 length: 16 residues. V lost 7 bases to trimming and J lost 2 bases; unmatched junction nucleotides: 10. Looked up from germline, CDR1 is SGHKS and CDR2 is YYEKEE (reference sequence). The CDR3 protein is CASGIRDRAAGNTIYF. CDR3 coding DNA: TGTGCCAGCGGCATCCGGGACAGGGCAGCTGGAAACACCATATATTTT.

The chain is built from TRBV6-5 and TRBJ2-1; 10 bases map to TRBD2. The CDR3 length is 13 residues. Per the germline V gene, CDR1 is MNHEY and CDR2 is SVGAGI. V shed 10 bases, J shed 8 bases, and the junction held 8 bases outside the gene matches. The CDR3 sequence: CAIELAGRYEQFF. Here the CDR3 DNA reads TGTGCCATCGAACTAGCGGGAAGGTATGAGCAGTTCTTC.